The T cell receptor beta chain described here comes from a study of blood T cell repertoires in COVID-19 (dated by TCRdb to 2018 to 2020). Some background on the complete study: Samples covering the acute and convalescent phases of COVID-19 were provided by collaborators in the United States, Italy and Spain. The material from the prospective study consisted of cDNA or gDNA derived from T cells, B-cell-depleted T cells, or PBMCs. The dataset comprised deeply sampled blood TCRbeta repertoires from subjects exposed to, actively infected with, or recovered from COVID-19. The sample metadata nearly always contained a de-identified subject ID, COVID-19 status, age in years and sex. The samples were drawn from two sources: the first 160 participants of the ongoing ImmuneRACE study, and about 1,300 subjects contributed by 6 global collaborators. Where available, HLA class I and class II types were taken from metadata supplied by the sample provider and were not determined by assay-based typing. The repertoires were made available in a free public database intended to serve as a resource for research on the immune response to SARS-CoV-2. The full study reports these points: How much clinical and demographic metadata was included differed by source and by participant, and the metadata was provided uncurated.

Taken from cysteine to phenylalanine, the CDR3 has 13 residues. Only the CDR3 portion is preserved as DNA: 39 bases, with reading frame beginning at the first base. V is reduced by 4 bases and J by 2 bases, leaving a spacing of 8 bases between them. CDR1 and CDR2 are drawn from the germline V gene: MNHEY, SVGAGI. As regards this clone: The antigen it recognizes is unknown. Base-call qualities are not available, and no considerably larger clone is one nucleotide away.

The immunoSEQ Assay, a bias-controlled multiplex PCR, was used to amplify TCRbeta CDR3 regions from genomic DNA. In the original analysis: The number of nucleated cells in each sample was estimated from the amplification of reference gene primers within the assay. Sequence reads were collapsed and filtered to measure the absolute abundance of every unique TCRbeta CDR3 rearrangement. Productive Simpson clonality was computed per sample as the square root of Simpson's diversity index over productive rearrangements. As stored in TCRdb, this immuneACCESS dataset retains in-frame rearrangements with V and J assigned. A fraction of the clones does not appear; measured against another copy, unresolved V genes explain less than half of the discrepancy, and the remainder lacks a known reason. V and J calls and clone size are as listed in that table; D and trimming were resolved from the DNA. The sample table shows tens of thousands of clones, and 70% to 90% are seen once. The ten largest account for approximately 7.4% of the sample.

Whole blood was collected in K2EDTA tubes by collaborating institutions according to the institutions' own protocols. For TCRbeta analysis, collaborators shipped samples in one of three forms: frozen whole blood, isolated PBMCs, or DNA extracted from either of those sample types. The sequenced sample consisted of peripheral blood. This TCR came from a human donor with acute or convalescent COVID-19. The donor label of this sample is uncertain. This sequence uses TRBV6-5 and TRBJ1-2; TRBD1 might be the D gene, on 6 matching bases. The DNA sequence is TGTGCCAGCAGTTTAACAGGGAACTATGGCTACACCTTC. It encodes CASSLTGNYGYTF.